This TCR beta chain was recorded in a study of T-cell reconstitution after alpha-beta-depleted transplantation in children. The study, taken as a whole, reports: Where some patients showed high TCRbeta diversity at day 60, it came from recipient T cells and thymic progenitors that had survived. Expanded clones from the graft, numbering several hundred, reportedly supplied alpha-beta T cells about two months after transplant.

Details on this clonotype: What it binds is unknown.

The CDR3 covers 16 residues. Looked up from germline, CDR1 is MGHRA and CDR2 is YSYEKL. V lost 0 bases, J lost 4 bases, and 5 bases stayed unmatched. TCRbeta library construction was performed incorporating unique molecular identifiers. TCRdb used MiXCR to reprocess the PCR reads, holding one entry per CDR3 protein. The sample records around 94,000 distinct CDR3 sequences, roughly 7.6% being singletons. The source of this sequence is a boy younger than 10 with acute lymphoblastic leukemia, due to receive a stem cell transplant. The source was PBMCs, collected before TCRalphabeta/CD19-depleted stem cell transplant. The genes are TRBV4-1 and TRBJ1-4; TRBD1 aligns across 7 bases. The DNA for the CDR3 is TGCGCCAGCAGCCAAGATAAGGGGGCTCGTAATGAAAAACTGTTTTTT. The encoded protein is CASSQDKGARNEKLFF.